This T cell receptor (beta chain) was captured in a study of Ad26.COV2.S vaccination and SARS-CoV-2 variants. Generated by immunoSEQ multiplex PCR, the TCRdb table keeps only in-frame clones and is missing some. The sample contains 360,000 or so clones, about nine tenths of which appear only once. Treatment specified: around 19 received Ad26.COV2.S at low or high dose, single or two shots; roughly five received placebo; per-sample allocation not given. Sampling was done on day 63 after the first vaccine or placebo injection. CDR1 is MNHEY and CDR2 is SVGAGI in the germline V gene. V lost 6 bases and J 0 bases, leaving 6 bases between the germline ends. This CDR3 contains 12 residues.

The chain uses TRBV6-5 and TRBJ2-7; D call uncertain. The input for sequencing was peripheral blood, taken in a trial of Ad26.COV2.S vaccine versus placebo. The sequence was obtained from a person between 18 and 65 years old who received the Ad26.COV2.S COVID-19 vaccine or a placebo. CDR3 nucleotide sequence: TGTGCCAGCAGCACCGCCTCCTACGAGCAGTACTTC. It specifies CASSTASYEQYF.